The entry that follows covers one T cell receptor beta chain sequence. This record belongs to a study of blood T cell repertoires in COVID-19. The overall study: Researchers got acute and convalescent COVID-19 samples from the United States, Italy and Spain. PBMCs, B-cell-depleted T cells, or T cells were the source of the cDNA or gDNA that made up the material.

Looked up from germline, CDR1 is LNHDA and CDR2 is SQIVND (reference sequence). V dropped 8 bases and J dropped 3 bases, with 17 bases sitting between them. The CDR3 is made up of 14 amino acids. Seattle's enrolled individuals joined amid active infection and were then monitored longitudinally. Authors' analysis steps: Reference gene primer amplification gave estimated nucleated cell counts. Profiling relied on immunoSEQ multiplex PCR, and the TCRdb table lists in-frame clones only, not all of them. That table is the source of V, J and clone size, and D and trimming were worked out from the DNA. The sample lists 270,000 or so clones; roughly 89% were seen once.

The TCR was taken from a woman between 25 and 40 years old with COVID-19, enrolled during active disease. This chain connects TRBV19 to TRBJ2-7; D may be TRBD1 (6 bases). Sequences were obtained from peripheral blood. CDR3 residues: CASGGPGSIYEQYF. In DNA, the CDR3 is TGTGCCAGTGGGGGCCCGGGGAGTATCTACGAGCAGTACTTC.